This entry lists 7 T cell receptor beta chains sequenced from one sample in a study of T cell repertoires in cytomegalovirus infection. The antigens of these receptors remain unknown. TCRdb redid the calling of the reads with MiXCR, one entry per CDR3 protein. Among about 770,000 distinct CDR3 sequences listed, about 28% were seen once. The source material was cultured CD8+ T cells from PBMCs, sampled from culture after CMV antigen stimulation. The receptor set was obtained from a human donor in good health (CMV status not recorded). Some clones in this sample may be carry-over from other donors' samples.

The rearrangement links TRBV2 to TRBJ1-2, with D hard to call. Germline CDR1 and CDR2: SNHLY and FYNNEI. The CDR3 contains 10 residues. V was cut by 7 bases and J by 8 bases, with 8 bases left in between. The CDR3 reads CASTGRGYTF. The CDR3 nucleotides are TGTGCCAGCACCGGAAGGGGCTACACCTTC.

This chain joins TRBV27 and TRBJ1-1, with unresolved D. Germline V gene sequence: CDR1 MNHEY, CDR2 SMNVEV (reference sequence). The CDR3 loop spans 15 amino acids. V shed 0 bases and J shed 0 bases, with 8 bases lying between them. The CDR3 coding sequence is TGTGCCAGCAGTTTATCCCTCTCAGTGAACACTGAAGCTTTCTTT. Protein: CASSLSLSVNTEAFF.

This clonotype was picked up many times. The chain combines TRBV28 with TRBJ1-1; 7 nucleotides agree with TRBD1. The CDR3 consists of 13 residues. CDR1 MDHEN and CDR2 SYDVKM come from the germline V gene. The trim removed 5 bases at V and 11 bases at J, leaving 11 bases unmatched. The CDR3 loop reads CASSSPTGRWAFF. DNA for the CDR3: TGTGCCAGCAGTAGCCCGACAGGGCGGTGGGCTTTCTTT.

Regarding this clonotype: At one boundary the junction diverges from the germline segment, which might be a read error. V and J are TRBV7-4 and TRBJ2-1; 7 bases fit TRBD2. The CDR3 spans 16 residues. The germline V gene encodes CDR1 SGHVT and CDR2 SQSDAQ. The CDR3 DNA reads TGTGCCAGCAGCTTCGACCCTAGCGGCTCCTACAATGGGCAGTTCTTC. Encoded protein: CASSFDPSGSYNGQFF.

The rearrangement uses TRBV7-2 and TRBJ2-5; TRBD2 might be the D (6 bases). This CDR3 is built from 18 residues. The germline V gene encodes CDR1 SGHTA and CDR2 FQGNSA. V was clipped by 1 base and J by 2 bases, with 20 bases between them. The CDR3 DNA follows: TGTGCCAGCAGCTTAGAGGATTGGGCGGGGTGTCTACAAGAGACCCAGTACTTC. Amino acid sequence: CASSLEDWAGCLQETQYF. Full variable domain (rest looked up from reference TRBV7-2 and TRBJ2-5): GAGVSQSPSNKVTEKGKDVELRCDPISGHTALYWYRQSLGQGLEFLIYFQGNSAPDKSGLPSDRFSAERTGGSVSTLTIQRTQQEDSAVYLCASSLEDWAGCLQETQYFGPGTRLLVL.

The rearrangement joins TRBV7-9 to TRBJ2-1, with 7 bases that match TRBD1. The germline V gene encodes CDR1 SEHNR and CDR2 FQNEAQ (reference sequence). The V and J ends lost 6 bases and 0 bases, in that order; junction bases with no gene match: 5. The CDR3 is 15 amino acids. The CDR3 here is CASRTGTDSYNEQFF. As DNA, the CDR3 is TGTGCCAGCAGAACCGGGACAGACTCCTACAATGAGCAGTTCTTC.

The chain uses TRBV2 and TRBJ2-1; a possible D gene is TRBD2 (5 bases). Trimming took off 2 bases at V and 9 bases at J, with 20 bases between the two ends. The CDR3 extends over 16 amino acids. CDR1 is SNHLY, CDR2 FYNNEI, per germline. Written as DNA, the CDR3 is TGTGCCAGCAGTGAATGGAGTAGCGCCGAACTCGGTGAGCAGTTCTTC. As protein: CASSEWSSAELGEQFF.